Each of the 7 T cell receptor beta chains below was sequenced from the same sample in a study of blood T cell repertoires in COVID-19. Method: immunoSEQ multiplex PCR; TCRdb's copy keeps in-frame clones and lacks some. This repertoire shows around 170,000 clones, approximately 84% found once; its top ten account for 9.5% to 15%. Sequenced: PBMCs or T cells enriched from blood (not recorded which). The receptor source for this set is a man aged 45-65 years who had recovered from COVID-19.

The sample holds one count of this clone. V and J are TRBV6-5 and TRBJ2-3, with TRBD2 matching over 10 bases. This CDR3 is built from 16 residues. Germline V lookup: CDR1 MNHEY, CDR2 SVGAGI. V lost 0 bases, J lost 3 bases, and 3 bases stayed unmatched. The chain's CDR3 is CASSYSGTSATDTQYF. Written as DNA, the CDR3 is TGTGCCAGCAGTTACTCCGGGACTAGCGCGACAGATACGCAGTATTTT.

This clone appeared a few times. The chain employs TRBV29-1 and TRBJ1-6, with D perhaps TRBD1 (5 bases). The germline gives CDR1 SQVTM, CDR2 ANQGSEA. This CDR3 comprises 13 residues. V lost 7 bases, J lost 10 bases, and 17 bases lay in between. The chain's CDR3 is CSAGVGGNSPLHF. The CDR3 bases are TGCAGCGCTGGGGTGGGGGGGAACTCACCCCTCCACTTT.

In regard to this clone: Other nucleotide sequences from this sample produce the same CDR3. The chain joins TRBV5-1 to TRBJ1-1; D gene unclear. This CDR3 is built from 15 residues. Deletions cut 0 bases from V and 0 bases from J, with 9 bases between. Germline loops: CDR1 SGHRS, CDR2 YFSETQ. The CDR3 DNA reads TGCGCCAGCAGCTTGGATCCGGGTATGAACACTGAAGCTTTCTTT. Protein product: CASSLDPGMNTEAFF.

This clone appeared a single time. CDR3 region: CAWSVQITGLAFF. In DNA form, the CDR3 reads TGTGCCTGGAGTGTACAAATAACAGGGCTGGCTTTCTTT. The V call is TRBV30, the J call TRBJ1-1; D may be TRBD1 (6 bases). CDR1 is GTSNPN, CDR2 SVGIG, per germline (reference sequence). V dropped 0 bases and J dropped 11 bases, with 16 bases sitting between them. The CDR3 covers 13 residues.

The chain employs TRBV19 and TRBJ2-2; TRBD1 is a possible D gene (8 bases). Trimming took off 3 bases at V and 5 bases at J, with 16 bases between the two ends. The germline V gene encodes CDR1 LNHDA and CDR2 SQIVND (reference sequence). This CDR3 has 16 amino acids. The CDR3 coding sequence is TGTGCCAGTAGTATCTCCGGACAGGGAGGGACCGGGGAGCTGTTTTTT. This sequence encodes CASSISGQGGTGELFF.

This sequence joins TRBV4-2 and TRBJ1-1; D gene ambiguous. This CDR3 contains 14 residues. V gave up 0 bases and J gave up 2 bases, with 7 bases separating them. Germline V gene data show CDR1 as LGHNA and CDR2 as YNFKEQ. The CDR3 sequence is CASSQDRGNTEAFF. CDR3 DNA: TGTGCCAGCAGCCAAGATAGAGGAAACACTGAAGCTTTCTTT.

This clone occurred once. The chain carries TRBV4-1 and TRBJ1-5, with TRBD1 matching 10 bases. The V gene end was trimmed by 4 bases and the J gene end by 6 bases; junction bases not matched to a gene: 6. The CDR3 contains 15 residues. Germline V lookup: CDR1 MGHRA, CDR2 YSYEKL. The CDR3 bases are TGCGCCAGCAGCCCCGGGACAGGGGTGGGTCAGCCCCAGCATTTT. This gives the protein CASSPGTGVGQPQHF.